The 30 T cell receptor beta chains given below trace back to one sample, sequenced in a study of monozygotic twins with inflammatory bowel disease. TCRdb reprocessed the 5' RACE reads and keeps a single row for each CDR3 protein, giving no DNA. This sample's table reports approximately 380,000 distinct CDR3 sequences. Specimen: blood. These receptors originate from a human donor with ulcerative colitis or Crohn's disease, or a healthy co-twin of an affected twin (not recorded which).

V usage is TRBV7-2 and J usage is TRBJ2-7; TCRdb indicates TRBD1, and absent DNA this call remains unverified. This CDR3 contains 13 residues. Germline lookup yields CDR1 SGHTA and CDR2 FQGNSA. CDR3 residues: CASSRRGSGEQYF.

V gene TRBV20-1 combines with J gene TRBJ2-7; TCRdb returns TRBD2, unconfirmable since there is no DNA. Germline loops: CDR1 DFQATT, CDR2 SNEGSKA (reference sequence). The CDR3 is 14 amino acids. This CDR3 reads CSAPPGLQSYEQYF.

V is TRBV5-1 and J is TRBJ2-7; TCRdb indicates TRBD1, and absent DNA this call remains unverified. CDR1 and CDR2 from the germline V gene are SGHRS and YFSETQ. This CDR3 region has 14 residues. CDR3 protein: CASSPQGAVYEQYF.

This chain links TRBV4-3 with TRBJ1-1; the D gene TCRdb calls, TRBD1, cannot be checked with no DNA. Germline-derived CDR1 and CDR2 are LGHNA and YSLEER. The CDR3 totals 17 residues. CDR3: CASSQDTGAATGGEAFF.

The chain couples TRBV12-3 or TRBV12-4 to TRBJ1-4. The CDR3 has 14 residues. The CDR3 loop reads CASSLGPRNEKLFF.

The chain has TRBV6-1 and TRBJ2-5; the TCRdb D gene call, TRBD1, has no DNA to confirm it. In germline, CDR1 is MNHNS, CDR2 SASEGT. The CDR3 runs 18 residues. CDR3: CASSADRGRLRNQETQYF.

The CDR3 reads CASSQEDLTGREQYF. This chain connects TRBV3-1 to TRBJ2-7; TCRdb proposes TRBD1, but this gene call is untestable without DNA. This CDR3 contains 15 residues. The germline gives CDR1 LGHDT, CDR2 YNNKEL (reference sequence).

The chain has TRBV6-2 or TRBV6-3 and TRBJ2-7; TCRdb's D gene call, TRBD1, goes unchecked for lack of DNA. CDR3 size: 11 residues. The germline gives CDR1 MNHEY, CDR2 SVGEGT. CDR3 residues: CASRQDYEQYF.

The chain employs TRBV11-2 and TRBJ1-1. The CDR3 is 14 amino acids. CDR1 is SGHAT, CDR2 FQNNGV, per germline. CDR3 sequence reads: CASSSDGLGTEAFF.

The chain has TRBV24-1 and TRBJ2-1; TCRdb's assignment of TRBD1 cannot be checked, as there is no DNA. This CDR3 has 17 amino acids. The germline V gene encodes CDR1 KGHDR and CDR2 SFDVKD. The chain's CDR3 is CATSDYGTGGGYNEQFF.

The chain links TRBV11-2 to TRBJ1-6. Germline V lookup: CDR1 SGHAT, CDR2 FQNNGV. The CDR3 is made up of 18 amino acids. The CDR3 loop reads CASSQNRYRSSYNSPLHF.

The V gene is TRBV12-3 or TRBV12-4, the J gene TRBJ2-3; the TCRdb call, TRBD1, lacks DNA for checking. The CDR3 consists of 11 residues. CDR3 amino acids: CASSPRGTQYF.

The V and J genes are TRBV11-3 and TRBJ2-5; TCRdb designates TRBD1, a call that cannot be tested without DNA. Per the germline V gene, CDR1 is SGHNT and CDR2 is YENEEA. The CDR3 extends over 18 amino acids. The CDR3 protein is CASSLRLAGDPGGETQYF.

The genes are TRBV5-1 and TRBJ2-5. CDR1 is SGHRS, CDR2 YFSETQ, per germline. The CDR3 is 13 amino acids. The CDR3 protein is CASSQENQETQYF.

The CDR3 protein is CASSSRGGYSSYNEQFF. V gene TRBV11-2 combines with J gene TRBJ2-1; TCRdb gives TRBD1 as the D gene, but with no DNA this cannot be confirmed. CDR3 length: 17 amino acids. From germline, CDR1 is SGHAT and CDR2 FQNNGV. Variable domain in full (rest from reference TRBV11-2 and TRBJ2-1): EAGVAQSPRYKIIEKRQSVAFWCNPISGHATLYWYQQILGQGPKLLIQFQNNGVVDDSQLPKDRFSAERLKGVDSTLKIQPAKLEDSAVYLCASSSRGGYSSYNEQFFGPGTRLTVL.

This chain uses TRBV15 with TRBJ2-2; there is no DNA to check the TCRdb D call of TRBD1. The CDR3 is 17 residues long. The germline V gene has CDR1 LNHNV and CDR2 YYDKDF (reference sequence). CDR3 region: CATSPSRAGPNTGELFF.

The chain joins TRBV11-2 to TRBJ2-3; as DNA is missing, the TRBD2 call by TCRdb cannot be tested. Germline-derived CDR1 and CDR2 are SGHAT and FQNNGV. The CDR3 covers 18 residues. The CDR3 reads CASSLGFSRGGFKDTQYF.

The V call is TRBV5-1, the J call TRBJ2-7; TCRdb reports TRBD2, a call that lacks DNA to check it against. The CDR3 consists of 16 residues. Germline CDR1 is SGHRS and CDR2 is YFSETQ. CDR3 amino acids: CASSLNGGREGDEQYF.

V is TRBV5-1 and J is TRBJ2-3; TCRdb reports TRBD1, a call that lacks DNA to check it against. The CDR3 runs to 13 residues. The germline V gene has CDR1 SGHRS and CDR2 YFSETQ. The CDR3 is CATGQKSTDTQYF.

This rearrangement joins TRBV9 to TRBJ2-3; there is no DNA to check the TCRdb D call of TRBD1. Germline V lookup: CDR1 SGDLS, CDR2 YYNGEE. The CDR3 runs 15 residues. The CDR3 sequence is CASSAWDIRTDTQYF.

The CDR3 here is CASSPQGLNTEAFF. The chain recombines TRBV18 with TRBJ1-1. The CDR3 covers 14 residues. Germline CDR1 is KGHSH and CDR2 is LQKENI.

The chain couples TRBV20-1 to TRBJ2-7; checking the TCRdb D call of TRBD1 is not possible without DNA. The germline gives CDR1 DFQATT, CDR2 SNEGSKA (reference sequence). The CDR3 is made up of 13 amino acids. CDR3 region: CSARGDRENEQYF.

CDR3: CASSQYFAVDTQYF. V is TRBV27 and J is TRBJ2-3. Per germline, CDR1 MNHEY and CDR2 SMNVEV (reference sequence). The CDR3 is 14 amino acids.

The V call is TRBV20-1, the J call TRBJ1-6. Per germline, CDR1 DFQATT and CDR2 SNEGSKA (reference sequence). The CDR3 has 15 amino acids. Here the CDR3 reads CSARDQGALYIPLHF.

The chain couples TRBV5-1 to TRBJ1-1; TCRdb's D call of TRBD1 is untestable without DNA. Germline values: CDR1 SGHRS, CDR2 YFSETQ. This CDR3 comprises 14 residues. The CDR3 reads CASSYGTALVEAFF.

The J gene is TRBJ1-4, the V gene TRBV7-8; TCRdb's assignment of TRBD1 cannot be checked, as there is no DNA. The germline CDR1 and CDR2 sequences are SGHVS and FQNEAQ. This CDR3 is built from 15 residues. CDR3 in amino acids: CASSLLGTRREKLFF.

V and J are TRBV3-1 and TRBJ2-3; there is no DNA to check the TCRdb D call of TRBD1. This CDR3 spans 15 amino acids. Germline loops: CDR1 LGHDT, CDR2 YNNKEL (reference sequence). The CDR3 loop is CASSQWQGERSPQYF.

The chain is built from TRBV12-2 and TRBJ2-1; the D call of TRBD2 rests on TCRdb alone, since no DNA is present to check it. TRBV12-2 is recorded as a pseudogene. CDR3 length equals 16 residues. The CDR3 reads CASRLGEGSIYNEQFF.

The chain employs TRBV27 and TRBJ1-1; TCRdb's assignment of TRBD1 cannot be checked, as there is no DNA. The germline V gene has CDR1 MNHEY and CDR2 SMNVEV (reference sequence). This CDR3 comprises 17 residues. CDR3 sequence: CASSLFPGDLRGTEAFF.

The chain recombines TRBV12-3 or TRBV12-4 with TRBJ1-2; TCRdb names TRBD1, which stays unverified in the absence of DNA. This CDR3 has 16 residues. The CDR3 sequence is CASSLVTQGRYYGYTF.